The sequence of this T cell receptor (beta chain) was determined in a study of PD-L1 blockade in urothelial cancer. Study-wide results and caveats: Pretreatment clonality of the blood TCR repertoire below the median was predictive of superior survival.

The investigators introduced synthetic TCR analog templates into each PCR as spikes. Data came from immunoSEQ multiplex PCR; TCRdb stores just in-frame clones and leaves some out. The sample lists 43,000 or so clones, around 84% occurring once. The time point was: pretreatment peripheral blood. The CDR3 sequence is 14 residues long. Germline assignment: CDR1 GTSNPN and CDR2 SVGIG (reference sequence). Trimming took 2 bases from V and 4 from J; bases not matched to a gene: 5. As to this clone: Its antigen is as yet unknown.

The chain carries TRBV30 and TRBJ2-5, with 9 bases fitting TRBD1. The specimen comprised PBMCs, sampled around atezolizumab (anti-PD-L1) treatment. The TCR originated in a man aged 60 to 69 with urothelial cancer. In DNA, the CDR3 is TGTGCCTGGAGTCTAGGGGGACAGGGAGAGACCCAGTACTTC. Protein: CAWSLGGQGETQYF.